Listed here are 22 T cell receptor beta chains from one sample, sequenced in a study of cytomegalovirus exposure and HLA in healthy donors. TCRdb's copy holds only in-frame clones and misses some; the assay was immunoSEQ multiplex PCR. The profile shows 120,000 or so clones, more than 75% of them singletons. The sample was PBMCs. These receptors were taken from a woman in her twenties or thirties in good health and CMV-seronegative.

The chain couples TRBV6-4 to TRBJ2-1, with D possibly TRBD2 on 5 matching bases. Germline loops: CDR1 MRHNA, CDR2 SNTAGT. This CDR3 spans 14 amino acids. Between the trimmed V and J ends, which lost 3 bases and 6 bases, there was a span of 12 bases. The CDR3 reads CASSEAGFGNEQFF. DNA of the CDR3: TGTGCCAGCAGTGAGGCGGGTTTTGGCAATGAGCAGTTCTTC.

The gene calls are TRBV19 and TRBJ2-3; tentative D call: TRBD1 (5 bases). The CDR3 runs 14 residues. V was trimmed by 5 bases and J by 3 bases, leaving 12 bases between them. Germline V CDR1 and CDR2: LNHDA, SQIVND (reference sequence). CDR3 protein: CASSPDQGTDTQYF. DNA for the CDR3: TGTGCCAGTAGTCCCGACCAGGGAACAGATACGCAGTATTTT.

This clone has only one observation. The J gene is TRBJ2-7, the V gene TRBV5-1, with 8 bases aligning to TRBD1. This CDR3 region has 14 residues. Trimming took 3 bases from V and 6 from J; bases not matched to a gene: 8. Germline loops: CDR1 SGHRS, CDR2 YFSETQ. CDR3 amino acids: CASSYWTGNREQYF. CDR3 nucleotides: TGCGCCAGCAGCTACTGGACAGGGAACCGCGAGCAGTACTTC.

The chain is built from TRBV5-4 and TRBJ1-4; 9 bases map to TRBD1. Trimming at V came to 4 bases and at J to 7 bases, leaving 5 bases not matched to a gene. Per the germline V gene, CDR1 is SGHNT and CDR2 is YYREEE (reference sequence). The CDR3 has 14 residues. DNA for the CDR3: TGTGCCAGCAGCCAGGACAGGGGTGGTGAAAAACTGTTTTTT. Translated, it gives CASSQDRGGEKLFF.

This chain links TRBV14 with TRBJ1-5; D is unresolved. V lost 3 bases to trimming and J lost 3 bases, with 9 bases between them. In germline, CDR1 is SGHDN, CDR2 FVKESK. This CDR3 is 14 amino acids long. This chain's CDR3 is CASSQGGSNQPQHF. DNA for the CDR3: TGTGCCAGCAGCCAGGGAGGATCCAATCAGCCCCAGCATTTT.

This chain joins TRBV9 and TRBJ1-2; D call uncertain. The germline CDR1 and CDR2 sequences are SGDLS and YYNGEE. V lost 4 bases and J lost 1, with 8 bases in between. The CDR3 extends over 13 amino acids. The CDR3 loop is CASSLRVNYGYTF. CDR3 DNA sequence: TGTGCCAGCAGCCTGAGGGTTAACTATGGCTACACCTTC.

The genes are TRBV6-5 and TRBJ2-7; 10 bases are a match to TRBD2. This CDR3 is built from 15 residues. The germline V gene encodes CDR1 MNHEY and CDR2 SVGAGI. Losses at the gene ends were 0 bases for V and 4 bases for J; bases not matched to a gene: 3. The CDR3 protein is CASSYSASGGYEQYF. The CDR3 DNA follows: TGTGCCAGCAGTTACTCCGCTAGCGGGGGTTACGAGCAGTACTTC.

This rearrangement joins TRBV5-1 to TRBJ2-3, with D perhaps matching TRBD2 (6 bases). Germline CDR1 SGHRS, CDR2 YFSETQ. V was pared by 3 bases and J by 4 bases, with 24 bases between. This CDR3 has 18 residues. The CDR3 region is CASSYLRDSNNPPDTQYF. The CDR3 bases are TGCGCCAGCAGCTACCTCCGGGACTCCAACAATCCCCCAGATACGCAGTATTTT.

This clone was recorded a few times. Here the CDR3 reads CASSLSGRGGQPQHF. The CDR3, as DNA: TGTGCCAGCAGTTTATCAGGCAGGGGCGGTCAGCCCCAGCATTTT. The chain joins TRBV27 to TRBJ1-5, with D perhaps matching TRBD1 (6 bases). Trimming took 0 bases from V and 6 from J, leaving 12 bases between them. Germline values: CDR1 MNHEY, CDR2 SMNVEV (reference sequence). This CDR3 comprises 15 residues.

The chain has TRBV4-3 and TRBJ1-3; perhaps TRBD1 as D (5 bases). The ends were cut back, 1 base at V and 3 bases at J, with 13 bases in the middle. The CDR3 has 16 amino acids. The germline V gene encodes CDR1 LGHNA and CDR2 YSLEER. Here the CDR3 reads CASSQVAGGNGNTIYF. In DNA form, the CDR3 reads TGCGCCAGCAGCCAAGTGGCCGGGGGAAATGGAAACACCATATATTTT.

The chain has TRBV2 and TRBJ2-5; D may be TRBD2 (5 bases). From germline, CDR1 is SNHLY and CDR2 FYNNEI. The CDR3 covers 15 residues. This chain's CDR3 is CAVTTGEILVETQYF. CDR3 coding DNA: TGTGCGGTTACCACCGGGGAAATCCTGGTCGAGACCCAGTACTTC.

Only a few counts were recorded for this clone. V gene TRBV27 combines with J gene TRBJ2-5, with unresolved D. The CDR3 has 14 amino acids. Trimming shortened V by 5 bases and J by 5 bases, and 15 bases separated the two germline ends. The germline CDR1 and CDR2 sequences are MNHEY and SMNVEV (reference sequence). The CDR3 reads CASSRHPYRETQYF. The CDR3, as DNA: TGTGCCAGCAGTCGCCACCCCTATCGGGAGACCCAGTACTTC.

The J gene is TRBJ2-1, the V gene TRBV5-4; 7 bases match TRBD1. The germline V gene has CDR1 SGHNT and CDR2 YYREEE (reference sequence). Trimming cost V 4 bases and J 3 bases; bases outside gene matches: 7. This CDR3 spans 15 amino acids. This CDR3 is CASSLGQRNYNEQFF. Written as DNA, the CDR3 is TGTGCCAGCAGCCTGGGACAGCGCAACTACAATGAGCAGTTCTTC.

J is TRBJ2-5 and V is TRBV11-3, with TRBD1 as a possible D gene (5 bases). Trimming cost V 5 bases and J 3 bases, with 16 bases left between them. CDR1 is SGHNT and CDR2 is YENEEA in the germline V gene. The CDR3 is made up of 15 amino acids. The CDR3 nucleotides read TGTGCCAGCAGCACCCCAGTCCCGACAGAAGAGACCCAGTACTTC. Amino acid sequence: CASSTPVPTEETQYF. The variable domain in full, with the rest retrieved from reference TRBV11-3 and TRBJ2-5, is EAGVVQSPRYKIIEKKQPVAFWCNPISGHNTLYWYLQNLGQGPELLIRYENEEAVDDSQLPKDRFSAERLKGVDSTLKIQPAELGDSAVYLCASSTPVPTEETQYFGPGTRLLVL.

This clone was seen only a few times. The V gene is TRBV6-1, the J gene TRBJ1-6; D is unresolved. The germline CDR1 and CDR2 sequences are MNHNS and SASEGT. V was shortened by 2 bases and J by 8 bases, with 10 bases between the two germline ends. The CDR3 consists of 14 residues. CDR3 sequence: CASSESGRYSPLHF. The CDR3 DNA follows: TGTGCCAGCAGTGAATCCGGTCGTTATTCACCCCTCCACTTT.

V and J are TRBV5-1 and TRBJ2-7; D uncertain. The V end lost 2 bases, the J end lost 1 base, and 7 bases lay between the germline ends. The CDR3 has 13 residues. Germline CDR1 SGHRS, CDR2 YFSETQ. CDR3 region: CASSFHISYEQYF. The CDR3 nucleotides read TGCGCCAGCAGCTTTCACATATCCTACGAGCAGTACTTC.

The CDR3 sequence is CASSYRTGLTEAFF. Written as DNA, the CDR3 is TGTGCCAGCAGTTACCGAACAGGGCTGACTGAAGCTTTCTTT. This chain links TRBV6-5 with TRBJ1-1; a weak D match, TRBD1 (6 bases). V was clipped by 2 bases and J by 5 bases, with 12 bases between them. In germline, CDR1 is MNHEY, CDR2 SVGAGI. The CDR3 contains 14 residues.

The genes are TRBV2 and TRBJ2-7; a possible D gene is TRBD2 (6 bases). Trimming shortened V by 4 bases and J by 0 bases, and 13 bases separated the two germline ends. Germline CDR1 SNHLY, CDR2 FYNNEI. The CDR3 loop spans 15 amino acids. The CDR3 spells CASSAGRGSSYEQYF. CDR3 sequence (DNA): TGTGCCAGCAGTGCGGGGCGGGGTAGCTCCTACGAGCAGTACTTC. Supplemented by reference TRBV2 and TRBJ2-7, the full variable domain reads EPEVTQTPSHQVTQMGQEVILRCVPISNHLYFYWYRQILGQKVEFLVSFYNNEISEKSEIFDDQFSVERPDGSNFTLKIRSTKLEDSAMYFCASSAGRGSSYEQYFGPGTRLTVT.

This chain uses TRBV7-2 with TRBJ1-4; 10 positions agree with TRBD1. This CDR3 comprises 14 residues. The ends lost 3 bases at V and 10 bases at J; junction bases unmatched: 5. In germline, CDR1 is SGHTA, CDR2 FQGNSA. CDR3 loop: CASSLGQGQGKLFF. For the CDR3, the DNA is TGTGCCAGCAGCTTGGGACAGGGGCAGGGAAAACTGTTTTTT. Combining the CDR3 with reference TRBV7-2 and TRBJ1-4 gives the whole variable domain GAGVSQSPSNKVTEKGKDVELRCDPISGHTALYWYRQSLGQGLEFLIYFQGNSAPDKSGLPSDRFSAERTGGSVSTLTIQRTQQEDSAVYLCASSLGQGQGKLFFGSGTQLSVL.

In nucleotides, the CDR3 is TGTGCCAGCTATGGGGACAGGGGAGGGAATGAAAAACTGTTTTTT. Its protein is CASYGDRGGNEKLFF. J is TRBJ1-4 and V is TRBV6-1; 10 bases line up with TRBD1. This CDR3 spans 15 amino acids. Per the germline V gene, CDR1 is MNHNS and CDR2 is SASEGT. V lost 8 bases and J lost 5; bases outside the gene matches: 8.

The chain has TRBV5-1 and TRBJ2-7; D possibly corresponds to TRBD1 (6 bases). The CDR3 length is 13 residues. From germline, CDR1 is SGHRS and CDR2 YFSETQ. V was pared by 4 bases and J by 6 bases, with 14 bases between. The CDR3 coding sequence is TGCGCCAGCAGCGCCCAGGGGACGGGCGAGCAGTACTTC. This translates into CASSAQGTGEQYF.

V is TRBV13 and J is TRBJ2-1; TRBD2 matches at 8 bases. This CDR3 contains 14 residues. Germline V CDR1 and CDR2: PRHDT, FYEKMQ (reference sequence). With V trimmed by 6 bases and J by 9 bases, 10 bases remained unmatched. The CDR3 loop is CASRTSGREREQFF. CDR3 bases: TGTGCCAGCAGAACTAGCGGCAGGGAGCGTGAGCAGTTCTTC.